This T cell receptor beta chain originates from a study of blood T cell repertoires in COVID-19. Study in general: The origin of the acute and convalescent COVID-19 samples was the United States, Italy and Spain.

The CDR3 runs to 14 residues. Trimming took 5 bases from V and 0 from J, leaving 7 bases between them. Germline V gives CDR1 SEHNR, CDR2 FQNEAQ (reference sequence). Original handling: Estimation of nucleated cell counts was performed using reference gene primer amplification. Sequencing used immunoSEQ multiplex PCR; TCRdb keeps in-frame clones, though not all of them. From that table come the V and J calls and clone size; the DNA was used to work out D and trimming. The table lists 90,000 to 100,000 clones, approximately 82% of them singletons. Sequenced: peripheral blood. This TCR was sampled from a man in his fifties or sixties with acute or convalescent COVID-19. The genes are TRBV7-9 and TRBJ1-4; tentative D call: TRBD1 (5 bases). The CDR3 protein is CASSVTATNEKLFF. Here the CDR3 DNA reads TGTGCCAGCAGCGTGACAGCAACTAATGAAAAACTGTTTTTT.